The rows below give T cell receptor beta chains drawn from one sample of a study of blood T cell repertoires in COVID-19. Using immunoSEQ multiplex PCR, the repertoire was profiled, and TCRdb retains in-frame clones only, with some absent. The sample yields around 300,000 clones, around 90% seen once. Sequencing used PBMCs or T cells enriched from blood (not recorded which). The receptor source for this set is a middle-aged woman who had recovered from COVID-19. Each CDR3 is given with its conserved first and last residue. A D gene is named only where the DNA matches it firmly. Rows give clone size only sometimes, using once, few, many, or a class for an expanded clone.

abundance,d_gene,j_gene,v_gene,CDR3aa,CDR3nt
.,.,TRBJ2-1,TRBV29-1,CSVKGQGESYNEQFF,TGCAGCGTGAAGGGACAAGGAGAATCCTACAATGAGCAGTTCTTC
.,.,TRBJ1-2,TRBV6-5,CASSFAGGYGYTF,TGTGCCAGCAGCTTTGCGGGGGGCTATGGCTACACCTTC
.,TRBD1,TRBJ2-3,TRBV5-1,CASSWGQGPPTDTQYF,TGCGCCAGCAGCTGGGGACAGGGCCCACCGACAGATACGCAGTATTTT
.,.,TRBJ1-1,TRBV7-3,CASSRGTTVNTEAFF,TGTGCCAGCAGCCGAGGGACAACCGTGAACACTGAAGCTTTCTTT
.,.,TRBJ2-6,TRBV5-5,CASSLGRRQTSSGANVLTF,TGTGCCAGCAGCTTGGGTCGTCGGCAGACTAGCTCTGGGGCCAACGTCCTGACTTTC
.,.,TRBJ1-2,TRBV18,CASSRQESNGYTF,TGTGCCAGCTCTCGACAGGAATCTAATGGCTACACCTTC
.,.,TRBJ2-1,TRBV11-2,CASSLASQGSGKEQFF,TGTGCCAGCAGCTTAGCATCCCAGGGTTCCGGTAAGGAGCAGTTCTTC
few,.,TRBJ1-1,TRBV18,CASSPSSGSLSNTEAFF,TGTGCCAGCTCACCGTCTTCAGGCTCGCTCTCGAACACTGAAGCTTTCTTT
.,.,TRBJ2-5,TRBV7-2,CASGGRGFQETQYF,TGTGCCAGTGGGGGCCGGGGTTTTCAAGAGACCCAGTACTTC
.,.,TRBJ1-1,TRBV29-1,CSVENRLNTEAFF,TGCAGCGTTGAGAACAGGTTAAACACTGAAGCTTTCTTT
.,.,TRBJ2-7,TRBV5-6,CASRLQDSPYEQYF,TGTGCCAGCAGACTACAGGACAGCCCCTACGAGCAGTACTTC
.,TRBD2,TRBJ2-3,TRBV7-2,CASSPSGSTDTQYF,TGTGCCAGCAGTCCTAGCGGGAGCACAGATACGCAGTATTTT
.,.,TRBJ2-1,TRBV23-1,CASSLGGRVQGAGNEQFF,TGCGCCAGCAGCCTAGGAGGGAGGGTCCAGGGGGCTGGCAATGAGCAGTTCTTC
.,.,TRBJ2-7,TRBV6-5,CASSYSAAYSYEQYF,TGTGCCAGCAGTTACTCCGCCGCGTACTCCTACGAGCAGTACTTC
few,.,TRBJ2-3,TRBV24-1,CATSDSPTGDTQYF,TGTGCCACCAGTGATTCTCCGACGGGAGATACGCAGTATTTT
once,.,TRBJ1-2,TRBV5-4,CASSFPGSAGGYTF,TGTGCCAGCAGCTTCCCCGGATCGGCGGGGGGCTACACCTTC
.,.,TRBJ1-3,TRBV19,CASSIWGNTGNTIYF,TGTGCCAGTAGTATCTGGGGCAATACTGGAAACACCATATATTTT
.,TRBD2,TRBJ2-7,TRBV5-1,CASSLEPGGPYEQYF,TGCGCCAGCAGCTTGGAGCCGGGAGGGCCTTACGAGCAGTACTTC
once,.,TRBJ2-3,TRBV15,CATSRGLSTDTQYF,TGTGCCACCAGCAGAGGGCTTTCCACAGATACGCAGTATTTT
.,TRBD2,TRBJ2-1,TRBV2,CASNPTSGDYNEQFF,TGTGCCAGCAACCCGACTAGCGGGGACTACAATGAGCAGTTCTTC
.,TRBD1,TRBJ1-2,TRBV29-1,CSVEPQGEYGYTF,TGCAGCGTTGAACCGCAGGGGGAATATGGCTACACCTTC
many,TRBD2,TRBJ2-7,TRBV7-9,CASSRLTSGSYEQYF,TGTGCCAGCAGCCGATTGACTAGCGGGAGTTACGAGCAGTACTTC
.,TRBD1,TRBJ2-3,TRBV29-1,CSVNPGQGALRQYF,TGCAGCGTTAACCCGGGACAGGGGGCGCTGAGGCAGTATTTT
once,TRBD1,TRBJ1-4,TRBV6-5,CASSLRGGYNEKLFF,TGTGCCAGCAGTCTACGAGGGGGCTATAATGAAAAACTGTTTTTT
once,.,TRBJ1-6,TRBV6-5,CASSTGWENSPLHF,TGTGCCAGCAGTACGGGATGGGAAAATTCACCCCTCCACTTT
.,.,TRBJ1-3,TRBV30,CAWSVQDGNTIYF,TGTGCCTGGAGTGTACAGGACGGAAACACCATATATTTT
.,.,TRBJ2-1,TRBV9,CASSVGTYNEQFF,TGTGCCAGCAGCGTAGGGACTTATAATGAGCAGTTCTTC
.,.,TRBJ1-3,TRBV7-9,CASSSVTGLGNTIYF,TGTGCCAGCAGCTCCGTAACAGGGTTAGGAAACACCATATATTTT
.,TRBD2,TRBJ2-1,TRBV5-8,CASSLVMTSGSSNEQFF,TGTGCCAGCAGCCTCGTAATGACTAGCGGGAGTTCGAATGAGCAGTTCTTC
few,.,TRBJ1-6,TRBV27,CASSLQFTYNSPLHF,TGTGCCAGCAGTTTACAGTTTACCTATAATTCACCCCTCCACTTT
.,.,TRBJ1-1,TRBV4-1,CASSQDQGSVGAFF,TGCGCCAGCAGCCAAGATCAGGGCAGCGTGGGCGCTTTCTTT
.,.,TRBJ2-7,TRBV7-7,CASSLPGSYEQYF,TGTGCTAGCAGCTTACCGGGTTCCTACGAGCAGTACTTC
.,.,TRBJ2-5,TRBV7-3,CASSTTPGHQETQYF,TGTGCCAGCAGTACCACCCCAGGTCACCAAGAGACCCAGTACTTC
.,TRBD1,TRBJ2-6,TRBV30,CAWVPRGTGGANVLTF,TGTGCCTGGGTACCCAGGGGGACGGGTGGGGCCAACGTCCTGACTTTC
.,TRBD1,TRBJ1-4,TRBV7-9,CASSPGGTGLLWGEKLFF,TGTGCCAGCAGCCCCGGCGGGACAGGGCTCCTTTGGGGTGAAAAACTGTTTTTT
.,TRBD2,TRBJ2-7,TRBV5-4,CASSPGRASGPLNEQYF,TGTGCCAGCAGCCCCGGGAGGGCTAGCGGACCCTTAAACGAGCAGTACTTC
few,TRBD1,TRBJ1-1,TRBV5-6,CASILQGFAEAFF,TGTGCCAGCATCTTACAGGGGTTCGCTGAAGCTTTCTTT
.,TRBD2,TRBJ2-2,TRBV9,CASSWGGTGELFF,TGTGCCAGCAGTTGGGGGGGCACCGGGGAGCTGTTTTTT
.,.,TRBJ2-3,TRBV19,CASHGGAWRDTQYF,TGTGCCAGTCATGGGGGCGCTTGGAGGGATACGCAGTATTTT
.,TRBD1,TRBJ1-6,TRBV7-9,CASSRDRGNSPLHF,TGTGCCAGCAGCCGGGACAGGGGGAATTCACCCCTCCACTTT
once,.,TRBJ2-2,TRBV9,CASSLLDITGELFF,TGTGCCAGCAGCCTTCTCGACATCACCGGGGAGCTGTTTTTT
few,TRBD2,TRBJ2-1,TRBV27,CASSPSPSGAYNEQFF,TGTGCCAGCAGTCCGTCCCCTAGCGGGGCTTACAATGAGCAGTTCTTC
.,TRBD2,TRBJ2-3,TRBV10-3,CAISTTSGAMDTQYF,TGTGCCATCAGTACAACTAGCGGGGCCATGGATACGCAGTATTTT
.,.,TRBJ1-2,TRBV19,CASSINHNNYGYTF,TGTGCCAGTAGTATAAACCACAATAACTATGGCTACACCTTC
.,.,TRBJ2-7,TRBV10-2,CASRGLTGASSYEQYF,TGCGCCAGCAGAGGACTGACAGGAGCCAGCTCCTACGAGCAGTACTTC
few,TRBD1,TRBJ1-2,TRBV30,CAWGRDRARNYGYTF,TGTGCCTGGGGCAGAGACAGGGCGAGGAACTATGGCTACACCTTC
.,TRBD2,TRBJ2-1,TRBV5-1,CASSSALAGAFDEQFF,TGCGCCAGCAGCTCCGCCCTAGCGGGGGCCTTTGATGAGCAGTTCTTC
.,TRBD2,TRBJ2-3,TRBV6-2/TRBV6-3,CASSTLADPTDTQYF,TGTGCCAGCAGTACGCTAGCGGACCCCACAGATACGCAGTATTTT